The 20 T cell receptor beta chains below all came from one sample that was sequenced in a study of shared clonotypes between healthy human individuals. The table came from immunoSEQ multiplex PCR; TCRdb's copy has only in-frame clones and leaves some out. The table lists roughly 590,000 clones, around 95% of them singletons. The naive CD8 population came from CD45RO-negative cells selected for CCR7, without terminally differentiated effector memory CD45RA+ cells. Sequenced: naive CD8+ T cells sorted from blood. The receptors were gathered from a woman aged 25 to 45 in good health.

The chain joins TRBV5-4 to TRBJ2-7; TRBD1 aligns across 7 bases. The length of the CDR3 is 14 residues. CDR1 and CDR2 from the germline V gene are SGHNT and YYREEE (reference sequence). Trimming removed 2 bases from V and 4 bases from J; junction bases left unmatched: 6. CDR3 protein: CASSFRTGDYEQYF. The CDR3 DNA follows: TGTGCCAGCAGCTTCCGGACAGGCGATTACGAGCAGTACTTC. Drawing the rest from reference TRBV5-4 and TRBJ2-7, the complete variable domain is ETGVTQSPTHLIKTRGQQVTLRCSSQSGHNTVSWYQQALGQGPQFIFQYYREEENGRGNFPPRFSGLQFPNYSSELNVNALELDDSALYLCASSFRTGDYEQYFGPGTRLTVT.

The chain uses TRBV20-1 and TRBJ2-3; D not certain. The CDR3 has 11 residues. Per germline, CDR1 DFQATT and CDR2 SNEGSKA (reference sequence). The CDR3 DNA reads as TGCTCGTGGGCCGCACCCGATACGCAGTATTTT. Translation gives CSWAAPDTQYF.

V and J are TRBV6-6 and TRBJ2-6; 8 nucleotides agree with TRBD1. This CDR3 has 16 amino acids. V lost 7 bases to trimming and J lost 0 bases; unmatched junction nucleotides: 5. Per germline, CDR1 MNHNY and CDR2 SVGAGI (reference sequence). CDR3 in DNA: TGTGCCAGCACCCAGACAGGGGCCTCTGGGGCCAACGTCCTGACTTTC. As protein: CASTQTGASGANVLTF.

Regarding this clone: The junction and the germline gene differ at one end; a read error may be behind it. V is TRBV4-1 and J is TRBJ2-5; D is undetermined. The germline V gene has CDR1 MGHRA and CDR2 YSYEKL. The CDR3 is made up of 15 amino acids. As DNA, the CDR3 is TGCGCCAGCAGCCAAAGCTTAATAGGGCAAGTGACCCAGTACTTC. Encoded protein: CASSQSLIGQVTQYF.

V usage is TRBV2 and J usage is TRBJ2-1; 11 bases agree with TRBD1. The germline CDR1 and CDR2 sequences are SNHLY and FYNNEI. With 5 bases clipped from V and 3 bases from J, the junction kept 3 bases outside the gene matches. This CDR3 is built from 15 residues. The CDR3 DNA sequence: TGTGCCAGCAGTTTGGACAGGGGGCTCTACAATGAGCAGTTCTTC. It specifies CASSLDRGLYNEQFF.

The V call is TRBV19, the J call TRBJ2-5, with a possible D match to TRBD2 (6 bases). The DNA end favors TRBJ2-7, so the J call may be wrong. The CDR3 runs to 15 residues. Germline assignment: CDR1 LNHDA and CDR2 SQIVND (reference sequence). Here the CDR3 DNA reads TGTGCCAGTAGCCCCGGATGGGGGGACTCCTACGAGCAGTACTTC. Protein sequence: CASSPGWGDSYEQYF.

The J gene is TRBJ2-7, the V gene TRBV19; weak D call: TRBD2 (5 bases). Germline CDR1 is LNHDA and CDR2 is SQIVND (reference sequence). V lost 5 bases and J lost 4, with 12 bases in between. The CDR3 has 13 residues. The CDR3 nucleotides are TGTGCCAGTAGTGCTGGACTTGGATACGAGCAGTACTTC. Translation: CASSAGLGYEQYF.

The V and J genes are TRBV7-7 and TRBJ2-3; 7 nucleotides align to TRBD2. Germline V gene data show CDR1 as SSHAT and CDR2 as FNYEAQ (reference sequence). The CDR3 totals 13 residues. Trimming removed 5 bases from V and 10 bases from J; junction bases left unmatched: 9. In DNA form, the CDR3 reads TGTGCCAGCAGCCCCGGCCCGGGGGGTGCGCAGTATTTT. As protein: CASSPGPGGAQYF.

V usage is TRBV6-5 and J usage is TRBJ1-2; TRBD1 aligns across 9 bases. The CDR3 is made up of 14 amino acids. Germline lookup yields CDR1 MNHEY and CDR2 SVGAGI. V shed 6 bases, J shed 8 bases, and the junction held 10 bases outside the gene matches. The DNA for the CDR3 is TGTGCCAGCAGCATCCGGGACAGGGCGAAGGGCTACACCTTC. The encoded protein is CASSIRDRAKGYTF.

V usage is TRBV6-5 and J usage is TRBJ2-5, with D possibly being TRBD1 (6 bases). Trimming pared 1 base from V and 5 bases from J, leaving 14 bases between. The CDR3 sequence is 15 residues long. CDR1 and CDR2 from the germline V gene are MNHEY and SVGAGI. This CDR3 reads CASSYWTEVGETQYF. DNA for the CDR3: TGTGCCAGCAGTTACTGGACAGAGGTGGGGGAGACCCAGTACTTC.

The rearrangement uses TRBV19 and TRBJ2-1; either TRBD1 or TRBD2 may supply D (5 bases each). This CDR3 has 16 residues. Germline V gene sequence: CDR1 LNHDA, CDR2 SQIVND (reference sequence). V was cut by 0 bases and J by 4 bases, with 13 bases left in between. The CDR3 DNA is TGTGCCAGTAGTATAGAGGGGGAAGGGAAGTACAATGAGCAGTTCTTC. It translates to CASSIEGEGKYNEQFF.

V usage is TRBV28 and J usage is TRBJ2-1, with TRBD1 as a possible D gene (6 bases). The CDR3 runs 17 residues. Germline V gene sequence: CDR1 MDHEN, CDR2 SYDVKM. The ends were cut back, 4 bases at V and 0 bases at J, with 16 bases in the middle. CDR3 protein: CASSSPGVRSSYNEQFF. CDR3 DNA: TGTGCCAGCAGTTCACCAGGGGTCCGGAGCTCCTACAATGAGCAGTTCTTC.

V is TRBV4-2 and J is TRBJ2-5; 8 positions agree with TRBD2. The junction had 7 bases not matched to a gene; V was cut back by 4 bases and J by 0 bases. This CDR3 is built from 16 residues. Per germline, CDR1 LGHNA and CDR2 YNFKEQ. CDR3 loop: CASSPVTSGNQETQYF. CDR3 coding DNA: TGTGCCAGCAGCCCGGTAACTAGCGGCAACCAAGAGACCCAGTACTTC.

The V and J genes are TRBV4-1 and TRBJ2-7; D not resolved. V shed 1 base and J shed 0 bases, with 13 bases lying between them. Germline lookup yields CDR1 MGHRA and CDR2 YSYEKL. The CDR3 runs to 16 residues. CDR3 protein: CASSQVGLVGSYEQYF. The DNA for the CDR3 is TGCGCCAGCAGCCAAGTGGGGTTGGTGGGCTCCTACGAGCAGTACTTC.

This clone has more than one count but fewer than ten. The rearrangement links TRBV20-1 to TRBJ1-1, with D perhaps matching TRBD1 (5 bases). This CDR3 contains 11 residues. Germline V lookup: CDR1 DFQATT, CDR2 SNEGSKA (reference sequence). The germline V and J ends were trimmed by 3 bases and 10 bases, with 12 bases remaining between them. CDR3 protein: CSARSGQVAFF. In DNA form, the CDR3 reads TGCAGTGCTAGGTCCGGACAAGTAGCTTTCTTT.

Only a few counts were recorded for this clone. The V and J genes are TRBV2 and TRBJ1-2; perhaps TRBD1 as D (5 bases). Germline V gives CDR1 SNHLY, CDR2 FYNNEI. V was cut by 8 bases and J by 6 bases, with 16 bases left in between. This CDR3 has 13 residues. CDR3 sequence (DNA): TGTGCCAGCCCGAATCGGGGCGGGGATGGCTACACCTTC. It translates to CASPNRGGDGYTF.

The chain is built from TRBV6-5 and TRBJ2-5; D remains unclear. Trimming took off 2 bases at V and 1 base at J, with 11 bases between the two ends. CDR3 length equals 15 residues. From germline, CDR1 is MNHEY and CDR2 SVGAGI. CDR3 coding DNA: TGTGCCAGCAGTTACCGGGCAGGTTTCCAAGAGACCCAGTACTTC. It translates to CASSYRAGFQETQYF.

This chain uses TRBV19 with TRBJ2-1, with D unclear. Between the trimmed V and J ends, which lost 1 base and 4 bases, there was a span of 5 bases. The CDR3 contains 13 residues. CDR1 and CDR2 from the germline V gene are LNHDA and SQIVND (reference sequence). The CDR3 DNA reads as TGTGCCAGTAGTATAGCGACTTACAATGAGCAGTTCTTC. Its protein is CASSIATYNEQFF.

This chain links TRBV6-5 with TRBJ1-6, with D perhaps TRBD1 (5 bases). Germline loops: CDR1 MNHEY, CDR2 SVGAGI. V was clipped by 4 bases and J by 6 bases, with 10 bases between them. This CDR3 spans 14 amino acids. The DNA of the CDR3 is TGTGCCAGCAGTTGGGGGGGGAGTAATTCACCCCTCCACTTT. It specifies CASSWGGSNSPLHF.

This chain joins TRBV7-8 and TRBJ2-2, with 16 nucleotides matching TRBD2. This CDR3 has 16 residues. Trimming cost V 5 bases and J 6 bases; bases outside gene matches: 3. CDR1 SGHVS and CDR2 FQNEAQ come from the germline V gene. CDR3 loop: CASSEGLAGGAGELFF. CDR3 DNA: TGTGCCAGCAGCGAGGGACTAGCGGGGGGGGCCGGGGAGCTGTTTTTT.